The rows below give T cell receptor beta chains drawn from one sample of a study of CD8 T cells in ankylosing spondylitis. TCRdb ran MiXCR on the 5' RACE reads and lists one entry per CDR3 protein. The sample lists about 700,000 distinct CDR3 sequences, around 20% occurring once. The sequenced sample consisted of blood, either unsorted or a sorted T cell fraction (not recorded which). These receptor sequences come from a male donor with ankylosing spondylitis. The CDR3 runs from the conserved cysteine through the conserved F or W.

TRBJ2-1 | 16 | TRBV7-3 | CASSPSGGASYNEQFF
TRBJ2-3 | 16 | TRBV3-1 | CASSRVLAGGPDTQYF
TRBJ1-2 | 13 | TRBV6-5 | CASSYDWNYGYTF
TRBJ1-2 | 14 | TRBV7-6 | CASSQRTGGFGYTF
TRBJ2-1 | 17 | TRBV5-1 | CASSHPSSGAAYNEQFF
TRBJ2-3 | 15 | TRBV20-1 | CSARVPGTSADTQYF
TRBJ2-7 | 17 | TRBV12-3/TRBV12-4 | CASSRPEIAGRTYEQYF
TRBJ2-5 | 14 | TRBV4-2 | CASSHIKFQETQYF
TRBJ1-5 | 14 | TRBV5-5 | CASSPLPSGGPQHF
TRBJ1-5 | 15 | TRBV27 | CASRLGGQGFQPQHF
TRBJ2-5 | 17 | TRBV19 | CASSIAHGLAGTETQYF
TRBJ2-5 | 16 | TRBV7-2 | CASSLLGAGPQETQYF
TRBJ1-6 | 14 | TRBV20-1 | CSATPGTEGSPLHF
TRBJ1-1 | 13 | TRBV30 | CAWAQAMNTEAFF
TRBJ2-5 | 16 | TRBV7-3 | CASSLGTSGRIETQYF
TRBJ1-5 | 16 | TRBV4-1 | CASSQDATYSNQPQHF
TRBJ2-1 | 12 | TRBV6-5 | CASSPGWSEQFF
TRBJ2-1 | 15 | TRBV20-1 | CSAMGLAGPYNEQFF
TRBJ1-1 | 16 | TRBV4-1 | CASSQGNRALNTEAFF
TRBJ2-3 | 12 | TRBV11-2 | CASSSRGDTQYF
TRBJ2-5 | 15 | TRBV12-3/TRBV12-4 | CASSSRPTSPETQYF
TRBJ2-7 | 16 | TRBV4-3 | CASSQDRGGRFYEQYF
TRBJ2-3 | 15 | TRBV4-1 | CASSQDDRRIDTQYF
TRBJ1-5 | 16 | TRBV20-1 | CSASPRGLLGNQPQHF
TRBJ2-7 | 11 | TRBV20-1 | CSARANYEQYF
TRBJ2-1 | 15 | TRBV11-2 | CASSLITSPYNEQFF
TRBJ2-1 | 16 | TRBV7-8 | CASTPDPELSYNEQFF
TRBJ2-1 | 17 | TRBV18 | CASSPPLSGSSYNEQFF
TRBJ1-6 | 12 | TRBV6-5 | CASSYSGSPLHF
TRBJ1-1 | 15 | TRBV20-1 | CSARRTGGLNTEAFF
TRBJ2-2 | 15 | TRBV28 | CASSLRDRSTGELFF
TRBJ2-3 | 14 | TRBV6-4 | CASSEGSGADTQYF
TRBJ2-7 | 14 | TRBV27 | CASSHWRGVNEQYF
TRBJ2-5 | 15 | TRBV29-1 | CSVEAGERLQETQYF
TRBJ1-1 | 16 | TRBV5-1 | CASSLGDSSWNTEAFF
TRBJ1-2 | 13 | TRBV29-1 | CSLWTGSGYGYTF
TRBJ2-7 | 14 | TRBV6-1 | CASRRAGTDHEQYF
TRBJ2-5 | 16 | TRBV5-1 | CASIPAGGGPQETQYF
TRBJ2-3 | 13 | TRBV20-1 | CSARDMVGDTQYF
TRBJ1-5 | 14 | TRBV12-3/TRBV12-4 | CASSLTGREQPQHF
TRBJ1-5 | 15 | TRBV7-6 | CASSQDLNSNQPQHF
TRBJ2-7 | 11 | TRBV28 | CASGLAREQYF
TRBJ2-2 | 15 | TRBV28 | CASSLLGRGTGELFF
TRBJ1-6 | 16 | TRBV12-3/TRBV12-4 | CASSFSGGADNSPLHF
TRBJ2-7 | 15 | TRBV12-3/TRBV12-4 | CASSLMLGAFLEQYF
TRBJ2-7 | 12 | TRBV2 | CASSPRSYEQYF
TRBJ1-2 | 15 | TRBV4-1 | CASSQVIQGPKLYTF
TRBJ2-7 | 14 | TRBV28 | CASRKGGSSYEQYF
TRBJ2-1 | 15 | TRBV20-1 | CSASEGGRAGNEQFF
TRBJ2-3 | 14 | TRBV12-3/TRBV12-4 | CASSSNRGTDTQYF
TRBJ1-2 | 15 | TRBV6-1 | CASSHPGQEDYGYTF
TRBJ2-3 | 17 | TRBV11-3 | CASSLVWTLINTDTQYF
TRBJ1-2 | 15 | TRBV4-3 | CASSYSRDSNYGYTF
TRBJ1-4 | 15 | TRBV11-2 | CASSPQGVSHEKLFF
TRBJ1-2 | 16 | TRBV28 | CASSSYGQGRNYGYTF